This TCR beta chain was identified in a study of blood T cell repertoires in COVID-19. Background on the study: From the United States, Italy and Spain came samples of acute and convalescent COVID-19.

In the original processing: Amplification with reference gene primers provided the estimates of nucleated cell counts. Some clones are missing from TCRdb's copy, which holds only in-frame ones; the method was immunoSEQ multiplex PCR. V and J calls and clone size are as listed in that table; D and trimming were resolved from the DNA. The sample comprises about 280,000 clones, 82% of which are singletons, and 5% rests with the top ten. Participants spanned ages about 18 to 89 years and resided in over 20 US areas. Cohort assignment relied on participant-reported clinical history. This CDR3 spans 19 amino acids.

This chain links TRBV21-1 with TRBJ1-2; TRBD1, the table's D call, was not compared with the DNA. TRBV21-1 is shown as a pseudogene. The sequence was obtained from a man aged 40-49 years who had been exposed to COVID-19. The specimen was PBMCs or T cells enriched from blood (not recorded which). The CDR3 reads CASSKVGRHTSPTVYGYTF. DNA for the CDR3: TGTGCCAGCAGCAAAGTTGGTCGACACACAAGCCCCACTGTTTATGGCTACACCTTC.